This entry describes one TCR beta chain. Its target is unknown. Generated by immunoSEQ multiplex PCR, the TCRdb table keeps only in-frame clones and is missing some. In the table there are 30,000 to 40,000 clones, over 60% of which are singletons. The sample originates from a study of OX40 agonist ivuxolimab in advanced cancers. Study in general: One patient with hepatocellular carcinoma and two with cutaneous melanoma, three in all, had partial responses. Study findings and constraints: Among some nonresponders, normalized T-cell clonal expansion was also low.

Sampled blood was obtained at baseline, cycle 4 day 1, and cycle 7 day 1. V was clipped by 5 bases and J by 5 bases, with 12 bases between them. Germline V lookup: CDR1 LGHNA, CDR2 YNFKEQ. The CDR3 contains 13 residues. Sequenced here: CD4+ or CD8+ T cells sorted from blood, sampled in a trial of the OX40 agonist ivuxolimab. This chain joins TRBV4-2 and TRBJ1-1; D is unclear. This clonotype was obtained from an adult with an advanced solid tumor such as melanoma, head and neck, liver or kidney cancer. CDR3 loop: CASSLALGTEAFF. As DNA, the CDR3 is TGTGCCAGCAGCTTGGCCCTGGGAACTGAAGCTTTCTTT.